A single TCR beta chain is shown here with its context. PCR was performed using 60 Vbeta and 13 Jbeta primers. Method: immunoSEQ multiplex PCR; TCRdb's copy keeps in-frame clones and lacks some. The sample includes some 160,000 clones, approximately 80% of them seen just once. The sample originates from a study of cytomegalovirus exposure and HLA in healthy donors. Study background: Among 350 to 500 genotyped donors, around 82% fell in the Caucasian-associated ancestry cluster.

This CDR3 contains 15 residues. V dropped 6 bases and J dropped 1 base, with 14 bases sitting between them. CDR1 is MNHEY and CDR2 is SVGAGI in the germline V gene. The clonotype comes from a woman aged 45-60 years in good health and CMV-seronegative. The specimen sequenced was PBMCs. The chain links TRBV6-5 to TRBJ2-3; tentative D call: TRBD1 (6 bases). The CDR3 loop reads CASRTLGAGTDTQYF. The CDR3, as DNA: TGTGCCAGCAGGACCCTGGGGGCCGGCACAGATACGCAGTATTTT.